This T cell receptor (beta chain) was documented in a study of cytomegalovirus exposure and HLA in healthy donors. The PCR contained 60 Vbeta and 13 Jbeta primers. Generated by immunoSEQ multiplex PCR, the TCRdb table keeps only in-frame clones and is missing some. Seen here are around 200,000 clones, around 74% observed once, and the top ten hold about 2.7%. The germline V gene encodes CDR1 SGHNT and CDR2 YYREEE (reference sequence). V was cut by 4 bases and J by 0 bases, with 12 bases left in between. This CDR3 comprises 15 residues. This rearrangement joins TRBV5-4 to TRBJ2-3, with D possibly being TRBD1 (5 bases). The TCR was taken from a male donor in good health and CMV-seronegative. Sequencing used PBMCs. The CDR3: CASSLDSASTDTQYF. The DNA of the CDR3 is TGTGCCAGCAGCCTCGACAGTGCTAGCACAGATACGCAGTATTTT. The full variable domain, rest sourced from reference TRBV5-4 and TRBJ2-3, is ETGVTQSPTHLIKTRGQQVTLRCSSQSGHNTVSWYQQALGQGPQFIFQYYREEENGRGNFPPRFSGLQFPNYSSELNVNALELDDSALYLCASSLDSASTDTQYFGPGTRLTVL.